This T cell receptor (beta chain) was profiled in a study of identical twins. This CDR3 is built from 13 residues. V gave up 5 bases and J gave up 3 bases, with 11 bases separating them. In regard to this clonotype: Its antigen remains unknown.

Study-wide points: Out-of-frame alpha sequences shared between twins exhibited an excess of low generation probability. The presence of invariant MAIT and iNKT cells could partly confound analyses of zero-insertion sequences.

TCRdb used MiXCR to reprocess the 5' RACE reads, holding one entry per CDR3 protein. The data hold 450,000 to 650,000 distinct CDR3 sequences, with approximately 14% observed a single time. The same data also went into a second study, on yellow fever vaccine responses in identical twins.

The sample consisted of CD4+ T cells sorted from blood. This receptor was taken from a woman between 18 and 29 years old in good health. J is TRBJ2-7 and V is TRBV12-3 or TRBV12-4; possible D gene TRBD1, 5 bases. CDR3 nucleotide sequence: TGTGCCAGCAGTAAAAGACAGATCTACGAGCAGTACTTC. As protein: CASSKRQIYEQYF.